The 6 T cell receptor beta chains reported below all come from one sample, sequenced in a study of beta chain features in type 1 diabetes. The whole isolated RNA underwent reverse transcription, so sequencing captured expressed TCRB transcripts. Only in-frame clones appear in the TCRdb table, and some are missing; sequencing was by immunoSEQ multiplex PCR. The sample carries under 200,000 clones, just over 8% recorded once. Their target antigens are unknown. Study-level results: Type 1 diabetes patients had TCRB CDR3s that were shorter (moderately but significantly so) in all four CD4+ subsets.

Sequenced input: central memory CD4+ T cells from blood. These receptors were collected from a woman in her late teens or twenties with type 1 diabetes.

V and J are TRBV28 and TRBJ1-2; D remains unclear. CDR1 MDHEN and CDR2 SYDVKM come from the germline V gene. The V and J ends lost 6 bases and 0 bases respectively, with 11 bases between them. This CDR3 comprises 14 residues. The CDR3 nucleotides are TGTGCCAGCAGCAACCTACAGTCTAACTATGGCTACACCTTC. Translation gives CASSNLQSNYGYTF.

This clone was counted between two and nine times. The chain employs TRBV5-4 and TRBJ2-3; D is possibly TRBD2 (5 bases). Germline CDR1 is SGHNT and CDR2 is YYREEE (reference sequence). The CDR3 spans 16 residues. Trimming removed 4 bases from V and 0 bases from J, with 15 bases in between. Written as DNA, the CDR3 is TGTGCCAGCAGCCCACCTACGGGAACTAGCACAGATACGCAGTATTTT. Amino acid sequence: CASSPPTGTSTDTQYF. Full variable domain (missing parts from reference TRBV5-4 and TRBJ2-3): ETGVTQSPTHLIKTRGQQVTLRCSSQSGHNTVSWYQQALGQGPQFIFQYYREEENGRGNFPPRFSGLQFPNYSSELNVNALELDDSALYLCASSPPTGTSTDTQYFGPGTRLTVL.

This clone was counted only a few times. Here the CDR3 DNA reads TGTGCCAGCAGCTTATTTGCGGGGGGACCCGGGAACATTCAGTACTTC. Amino acid sequence: CASSLFAGGPGNIQYF. V and J are TRBV7-2 and TRBJ2-4; 8 nucleotides agree with TRBD2. V lost 2 bases and J lost 7; bases outside the gene matches: 10. Germline V CDR1 and CDR2: SGHTA, FQGNSA. The CDR3 spans 16 residues. The full variable domain, its missing parts supplied by reference TRBV7-2 and TRBJ2-4, is GAGVSQSPSNKVTEKGKDVELRCDPISGHTALYWYRQSLGQGLEFLIYFQGNSAPDKSGLPSDRFSAERTGGSVSTLTIQRTQQEDSAVYLCASSLFAGGPGNIQYFGAGTRLSVL.

This sequence joins TRBV6-4 and TRBJ2-2; 7 bases match TRBD1. J was trimmed by 5 bases and V by 4 bases; bases with no gene match: 4. CDR3 length equals 14 residues. Looked up from germline, CDR1 is MRHNA and CDR2 is SNTAGT. CDR3: CASSAAGGTGELFF. The CDR3 nucleotides read TGTGCCAGCAGTGCGGCAGGGGGAACCGGGGAGCTGTTTTTT.

The count of this clone is one. V is TRBV5-1 and J is TRBJ1-1; no definite D call. The germline V and J ends were trimmed by 1 base and 4 bases, with 8 bases remaining between them. Germline V gene lookup returns CDR1 SGHRS and CDR2 YFSETQ. This CDR3 region has 13 residues. CDR3: CASSLSEGTEAFF. The CDR3, as DNA: TGCGCCAGCAGCTTGAGCGAGGGCACTGAAGCTTTCTTT. Supplemented by reference TRBV5-1 and TRBJ1-1, the full variable domain reads KAGVTQTPRYLIKTRGQQVTLSCSPISGHRSVSWYQQTPGQGLQFLFEYFSETQRNKGNFPGRFSGRQFSNSRSEMNVSTLELGDSALYLCASSLSEGTEAFFGQGTRLTVV.

The rearrangement links TRBV29-1 to TRBJ2-2, with a tentative D call TRBD1 (6 bases). This CDR3 is 11 amino acids long. The germline V and J ends were trimmed by 7 bases and 5 bases, with 8 bases remaining between them. The germline V gene has CDR1 SQVTM and CDR2 ANQGSEA. The CDR3 loop reads CSATGTGELFF. The CDR3 nucleotides read TGCAGCGCTACAGGGACCGGGGAGCTGTTTTTT.